This TCR beta chain was profiled in a study of T-cell reconstitution after alpha-beta-depleted transplantation in children. Study findings and constraints: Expanded clones from the graft, numbering several hundred, reportedly supplied alpha-beta T cells about two months after transplant. Newly produced T cells mostly accounted for T-cell counts and diversity one year post-transplant. TCRbeta diversity was high at day 60 in some patients (a result of surviving recipient T cells and thymic progenitors).

This clonotype has ten or more counts. Antigen unknown. Trimming took off 4 bases at V and 8 bases at J, with 12 bases between the two ends. The CDR3 extends over 12 amino acids. CDR1 and CDR2 from the germline V gene are DFQATT and SNEGSKA (reference sequence). Unique molecular identifiers were incorporated into the prepared TCRbeta library. TCRdb passed the PCR reads through MiXCR, listing each CDR3 protein once. This table holds hundreds of thousands of distinct CDR3 sequences, around 7.5% found once. The sequenced sample was PBMCs, mostly from graft donor cells, obtained 180 days after TCRalphabeta/CD19-depleted stem cell transplant. The TCR comes from a male patient between 10 and 17 years old who had a stem cell transplant for acute lymphoblastic leukemia, so the T cells may come from the graft donor. V gene TRBV20-1 combines with J gene TRBJ2-1, with D uncertain. The CDR3 is CSATPGSDEQFF. The CDR3 nucleotides are TGCAGTGCTACCCCTGGCTCCGATGAGCAGTTCTTC.